These 3 T cell receptor beta chains came from one sample sequenced in a study of T-cell reconstitution after alpha-beta-depleted transplantation in children. The library targeted TCRbeta and was prepared with unique molecular identifiers. TCRdb processed the PCR reads anew with MiXCR; each CDR3 protein has one entry. The top ten clones hold approximately 40% of a sample with around 230,000 distinct CDR3 sequences, approximately 15% of them seen once. Sequences were derived from PBMCs, mostly from graft donor cells, sampled 360 days after TCRalphabeta/CD19-depleted stem cell transplant. The receptors come from a male patient under 10 years old who had a stem cell transplant for acute lymphoblastic leukemia, so the T cells may come from the graft donor.

The genes are TRBV12-3 or TRBV12-4 and TRBJ2-2, with 8 bases that match TRBD1. With 4 bases clipped from V and 1 base from J, the junction kept 5 bases outside the gene matches. The CDR3 has 16 residues. The CDR3 loop reads CASSSRQGKNTGELFF. In DNA form, the CDR3 reads TGTGCCAGCAGTTCCCGACAGGGGAAGAACACCGGGGAGCTGTTTTTT.

Only a few counts were recorded for this clonotype. This sequence joins TRBV6-1 and TRBJ2-4; D ambiguous. V lost 5 bases and J lost 0, with 11 bases in between. Germline V CDR1 and CDR2: MNHNS, SASEGT. The CDR3 length is 15 residues. The CDR3 coding sequence is TGTGCCAGCAGTACCCACCAAATAGCCAAAAACATTCAGTACTTC. Its protein product is CASSTHQIAKNIQYF.

CDR3 residues: CASSPGTGLNQPQHF. CDR3 DNA: TGTGCCAGCAGTCCAGGGACAGGGTTAAATCAGCCCCAGCATTTT. This chain uses TRBV27 with TRBJ1-5; 9 bases are a match to TRBD1. CDR1 is MNHEY and CDR2 is SMNVEV in the germline V gene (reference sequence). V shed 5 bases, J shed 4 bases, and the junction held 6 bases outside the gene matches. The CDR3 runs to 15 residues.